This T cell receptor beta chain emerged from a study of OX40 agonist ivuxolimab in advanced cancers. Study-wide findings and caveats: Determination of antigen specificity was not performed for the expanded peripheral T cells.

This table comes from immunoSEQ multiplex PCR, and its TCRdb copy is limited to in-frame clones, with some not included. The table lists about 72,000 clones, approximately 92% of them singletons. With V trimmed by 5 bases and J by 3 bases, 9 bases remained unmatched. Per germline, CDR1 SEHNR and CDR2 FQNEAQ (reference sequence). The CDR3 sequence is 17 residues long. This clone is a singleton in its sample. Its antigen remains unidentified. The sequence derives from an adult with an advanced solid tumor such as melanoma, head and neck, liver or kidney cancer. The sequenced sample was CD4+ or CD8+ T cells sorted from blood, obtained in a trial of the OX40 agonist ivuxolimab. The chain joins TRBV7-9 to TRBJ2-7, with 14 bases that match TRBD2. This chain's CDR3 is CASSQTLGLAGDYEQYF. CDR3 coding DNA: TGTGCCAGCAGCCAAACCCTGGGACTAGCGGGGGACTACGAGCAGTACTTC.